Sequencing of this T cell receptor beta chain was carried out in a study of OX40 agonist ivuxolimab in advanced cancers. At the level of the study: Patients got intravenous ivuxolimab at 0.01 to 10 mg/kg every 2 weeks. Whole-study findings and limits: Expanded clones belonging to CD8+ T cells outnumbered, on average, those of CD4+. A proportion of nonresponders additionally exhibited low normalized T-cell clonal expansion.

Details on this clone: Antigen specificity is unknown.

Sampling of blood occurred at baseline, cycle 4 day 1, and cycle 7 day 1. CDR3 length equals 13 residues. Trimming removed 4 bases from V and 4 bases from J; junction bases left unmatched: 3. Per germline, CDR1 SGHNT and CDR2 YYREEE (reference sequence). Generated by immunoSEQ multiplex PCR, the TCRdb table keeps only in-frame clones and is missing some. The sample gives tens of thousands of clones, roughly nine tenths of which show up once; 4.5% to 6% is in the top ten. This specimen consisted of CD4+ or CD8+ T cells sorted from blood, obtained in a trial of the OX40 agonist ivuxolimab. This receptor was identified in an adult with an advanced solid tumor such as melanoma, head and neck, liver or kidney cancer. The chain employs TRBV5-4 and TRBJ1-2, with 8 bases fitting TRBD1. CDR3 nucleotide sequence: TGTGCCAGCAGCGAGGGACAGGCCTATGGCTACACCTTC. This codes for CASSEGQAYGYTF.